Listed here are 25 T cell receptor beta chains from one sample, sequenced in a study of blood T cell repertoires in COVID-19. Produced via immunoSEQ multiplex PCR; TCRdb's table is partial and in-frame only. The sample has roughly 150,000 clones, about 83% seen once. Input material: peripheral blood. These TCRs come from a woman older than 75 with acute or convalescent COVID-19.

The chain joins TRBV7-6 to TRBJ2-2; 12 bases align to TRBD1. The germline CDR1 and CDR2 sequences are SGHVS and FNYEAQ. The CDR3 spans 16 residues. Trimming at V came to 5 bases and at J to 4 bases, leaving 5 bases not matched to a gene. CDR3 loop: CASSKPGQGATGELFF. For the CDR3, the DNA is TGTGCCAGCAGCAAGCCGGGACAGGGGGCCACCGGGGAGCTGTTTTTT. Full variable domain (missing parts from reference TRBV7-6 and TRBJ2-2): GAGVSQSPRYKVTKRGQDVALRCDPISGHVSLYWYRQALGQGPEFLTYFNYEAQQDKSGLPNDRFSAERPEGSISTLTIQRTEQRDSAMYRCASSKPGQGATGELFFGEGSRLTVL.

The chain uses TRBV6-1 and TRBJ2-2; TRBD1 matches at 8 bases. CDR1 is MNHNS and CDR2 is SASEGT in the germline V gene. This CDR3 comprises 16 residues. V gave up 3 bases and J gave up 7 bases; unmatched junction bases: 10. The CDR3 bases are TGTGCCAGCAGTGATCCGGGACAGGCGGGTGGCGGGGAGCTGTTTTTT. Its protein product is CASSDPGQAGGGELFF.

This chain links TRBV28 with TRBJ1-1; D is unresolved. V shed 6 bases and J shed 0 bases, with 23 bases lying between them. The CDR3 consists of 18 residues. The V gene's germline CDR1 is MDHEN and CDR2 SYDVKM. The CDR3 sequence: CASRIPHGNGIMNTEAFF. CDR3 DNA: TGTGCCAGCAGGATACCGCACGGGAATGGGATAATGAACACTGAAGCTTTCTTT.

The CDR3: CASSGRDRGNTIYF. CDR3 in DNA: TGTGCCAGCAGCGGAAGGGACAGAGGAAACACCATATATTTT. This chain joins TRBV9 and TRBJ1-3; the match to TRBD1 covers 7 bases. The CDR3 is 14 amino acids. After removal of 3 bases from V and 4 bases from J, the junction contained 4 bases not matched to a gene. The germline V gene has CDR1 SGDLS and CDR2 YYNGEE.

This clone was picked up a small number of times. Other DNA sequences within the sample encode an identical CDR3. Written as DNA, the CDR3 is TGTGCCAGTAGTATAGGTCTGAATGAGCAGTTCTTC. Protein sequence: CASSIGLNEQFF. The rearrangement uses TRBV19 and TRBJ2-1; D not certain. Trimming pared 1 base from V and 7 bases from J, leaving 5 bases between. In germline, CDR1 is LNHDA, CDR2 SQIVND (reference sequence). CDR3 size: 12 residues.

The genes are TRBV5-1 and TRBJ2-3; 7 bases agree with TRBD2. The CDR3 totals 16 residues. V shed 0 bases, J shed 1 base, and the junction held 5 bases outside the gene matches. Germline V gene data show CDR1 as SGHRS and CDR2 as YFSETQ. The CDR3, as DNA: TGCGCCAGCAGCTTGGCCCCTACTAGCGGCACAGATACGCAGTATTTT. Translating gives CASSLAPTSGTDTQYF.

The gene calls are TRBV5-4 and TRBJ1-1; D ambiguous. The CDR3 is made up of 13 amino acids. Trimming removed 6 bases from V and 5 bases from J, with 14 bases in between. CDR1 and CDR2 from the germline V gene are SGHNT and YYREEE (reference sequence). Here the CDR3 reads CASTRDQRTEAFF. Here the CDR3 DNA reads TGTGCCAGCACCAGAGACCAGAGGACTGAAGCTTTCTTT.

The chain combines TRBV19 with TRBJ2-3; no clear D gene. The CDR3 runs to 12 residues. V was pared by 9 bases and J by 5 bases, with 12 bases between. The germline gives CDR1 LNHDA, CDR2 SQIVND (reference sequence). The CDR3 DNA sequence: TGTGCCAGCTCTGCCTCGGGAGATACGCAGTATTTT. It translates to CASSASGDTQYF.

This sequence joins TRBV3-1 (or the pseudogene TRBV3-2) and TRBJ2-1; TRBD2 might be the D (5 bases). Trimming removed 1 base at V and 3 bases at J, with 7 bases between. The germline V gene encodes CDR1 LGHDT and CDR2 YNNKEL (reference sequence). The CDR3 extends over 14 amino acids. Here the CDR3 reads CASSQVRGYNEQFF. The CDR3 coding sequence is TGTGCCAGCAGCCAAGTTCGGGGCTACAATGAGCAGTTCTTC.

The J gene is TRBJ1-2, the V gene TRBV28, with TRBD1 as a possible D gene (6 bases). Trimming removed 7 bases at V and 5 bases at J, with 8 bases between. Germline CDR1 reads MDHEN; CDR2 reads SYDVKM. There are 11 residues in the CDR3. CDR3 protein: CASKDSYGYTF. The CDR3 nucleotides are TGTGCCAGCAAGGACAGTTATGGCTACACCTTC.

The V and J genes are TRBV30 and TRBJ1-3; possibly TRBD1 for D (5 bases). Between the trimmed V and J ends, which lost 7 bases and 3 bases, there was a span of 16 bases. CDR3 length: 14 residues. Per germline, CDR1 GTSNPN and CDR2 SVGIG (reference sequence). CDR3 region: CAFSSGDSGNTIYF. In nucleotides, the CDR3 is TGTGCCTTTTCCTCGGGCGACAGTGGAAACACCATATATTTT. Using reference TRBV30 and TRBJ1-3 for the parts outside the CDR3, the full variable domain is SQTIHQWPATLVQPVGSPLSLECTVEGTSNPNLYWYRQAAGRGLQLLFYSVGIGQISSEVPQNLSASRPQDRQFILSSKKLLLSDSGFYLCAFSSGDSGNTIYFGEGSWLTVV.

The rearrangement links TRBV7-6 to TRBJ2-1; TRBD2 aligns across 7 bases. The CDR3 totals 14 residues. Germline loops: CDR1 SGHVS, CDR2 FNYEAQ. V dropped 4 bases and J dropped 6; count of bases not matched to a gene: 6. The CDR3 nucleotides are TGTGCCAGCAGCTCAACTAGCGTCGGCAATGAGCAGTTCTTC. Its translation: CASSSTSVGNEQFF.

The chain couples TRBV19 to TRBJ2-1; TRBD2 matches at 10 bases. The CDR3 consists of 15 residues. The germline CDR1 and CDR2 sequences are LNHDA and SQIVND (reference sequence). The V gene end was trimmed by 3 bases and the J gene end by 8 bases; junction bases not matched to a gene: 7. DNA of the CDR3: TGTGCCAGTAGTATTGGTAGCGGGAGGAGGGATGAGCAGTTCTTC. Translating gives CASSIGSGRRDEQFF.

The chain links TRBV9 to TRBJ1-4; D uncertain. Germline V gene data show CDR1 as SGDLS and CDR2 as YYNGEE. This CDR3 spans 15 amino acids. V lost 4 bases and J lost 5, with 15 bases in between. The CDR3 reads CASSPNPGFNEKLFF. For the CDR3, the DNA is TGTGCCAGCAGCCCGAACCCGGGATTCAATGAAAAACTGTTTTTT. Variable domain in full (rest from reference TRBV9 and TRBJ1-4): DSGVTQTPKHLITATGQRVTLRCSPRSGDLSVYWYQQSLDQGLQFLIQYYNGEERAKGNILERFSAQQFPDLHSELNLSSLELGDSALYFCASSPNPGFNEKLFFGSGTQLSVL.

This clone was observed a single time. The CDR3: CASSQLAVNYGYTF. As DNA, the CDR3 is TGTGCCAGCAGCCAATTGGCCGTGAACTATGGCTACACCTTC. This chain links TRBV3-1 (or the pseudogene TRBV3-2) with TRBJ1-2; the D is unclear. V was cut by 2 bases and J by 2 bases, with 9 bases left in between. The germline CDR1 and CDR2 sequences are LGHDT and YNNKEL (reference sequence). This CDR3 spans 14 amino acids.

This clone was picked up a small number of times. V usage is TRBV19 and J usage is TRBJ1-6, with 9 bases fitting TRBD1. V lost 6 bases and J lost 11; bases outside the gene matches: 11. The CDR3 consists of 15 residues. The V gene's germline CDR1 is LNHDA and CDR2 SQIVND (reference sequence). The CDR3 loop reads CASREGARTGAPLHF. In nucleotides, the CDR3 is TGTGCCAGTAGAGAAGGTGCCCGGACAGGGGCACCCCTCCACTTT. The complete variable domain, with remaining parts taken from reference TRBV19 and TRBJ1-6, reads DGGITQSPKYLFRKEGQNVTLSCEQNLNHDAMYWYRQDPGQGLRLIYYSQIVNDFQKGDIAEGYSVSREKKESFPLTVTSAQKNPTAFYLCASREGARTGAPLHFGNGTRLTVT.

The chain links TRBV2 to TRBJ1-4, with 9 bases matching TRBD1. CDR3 length equals 16 residues. With 5 bases clipped from V and 4 bases from J, the junction kept 8 bases outside the gene matches. Germline CDR1 is SNHLY and CDR2 is FYNNEI. The CDR3 bases are TGTGCCAGCAGTCTACGAGCGGGACAGGGTAATGAAAAACTGTTTTTT. Translated: CASSLRAGQGNEKLFF.

The V call is TRBV18, the J call TRBJ2-3; no clear D gene. Trimming removed 3 bases at V and 0 bases at J, with 4 bases between. The germline V gene has CDR1 KGHSH and CDR2 LQKENI. The CDR3 length is 13 residues. CDR3: CASSPPSTDTQYF. The CDR3 coding sequence is TGTGCCAGCTCACCTCCTAGCACAGATACGCAGTATTTT.

The chain joins TRBV29-1 to TRBJ1-1, with 12 bases fitting TRBD1. The CDR3 length is 11 residues. Germline CDR1 reads SQVTM; CDR2 reads ANQGSEA. V was clipped by 4 bases and J by 12 bases; unmatched bases: 3. As DNA, the CDR3 is TGCAGCGTTGCGGGACAGGGGGCGACTTTCTTT. Translation gives CSVAGQGATFF.

This clone was detected only a few times. The CDR3 nucleotides are TGTGCCAGCACTTCGGGACAGGATTCCTACGAGCAGTACTTC. Protein sequence: CASTSGQDSYEQYF. The chain recombines TRBV25-1 with TRBJ2-7, with TRBD1 matching over 8 bases. This CDR3 comprises 14 residues. Unmatched junction bases numbered 6, after V lost 7 bases and J lost 1 base. Germline V CDR1 and CDR2: MGHDK, SYGVNS.

Comment on this clone: Other DNA sequences in the same sample also yield this CDR3. The V and J genes are TRBV6-5 and TRBJ1-1; the D is unclear. V was pared by 0 bases and J by 4 bases, with 9 bases between. The CDR3 is 14 amino acids. Germline-derived CDR1 and CDR2 are MNHEY and SVGAGI. In nucleotides, the CDR3 is TGTGCCAGCAGTTACTCAGGTGGCGGCACTGAAGCTTTCTTT. It translates to CASSYSGGGTEAFF.

V and J are TRBV7-9 and TRBJ2-1; D not resolved. This CDR3 spans 13 amino acids. V shed 1 base and J shed 9 bases, with 10 bases lying between them. Germline V gives CDR1 SEHNR, CDR2 FQNEAQ (reference sequence). The CDR3 is CASSLEEFGEQFF. For the CDR3, the DNA is TGTGCCAGCAGCTTAGAGGAGTTTGGTGAGCAGTTCTTC.

The chain couples TRBV7-9 to TRBJ2-1; 8 bases fit TRBD1. The CDR3 contains 15 residues. The germline CDR1 and CDR2 sequences are SEHNR and FQNEAQ (reference sequence). Trimming removed 3 bases from V and 7 bases from J; junction bases left unmatched: 8. The CDR3 reads CASSFLQGAANEQFF. CDR3 nucleotide sequence: TGTGCCAGCAGCTTTCTTCAGGGGGCGGCTAATGAGCAGTTCTTC.

This chain uses TRBV5-5 with TRBJ2-7, with 12 bases identical to TRBD1. V dropped 3 bases and J dropped 3; count of bases not matched to a gene: 4. CDR3 length: 15 residues. The germline gives CDR1 SGHKS, CDR2 YYEKEE (reference sequence). The CDR3 protein is CASSSGTGGFYEQYF. The CDR3 region has the DNA TGTGCCAGCAGCTCCGGGACAGGGGGCTTCTACGAGCAGTACTTC.

The genes are TRBV3-1 (or the pseudogene TRBV3-2) and TRBJ2-2; TRBD1 agrees at 9 bases. V was pared by 6 bases and J by 3 bases, with 2 bases of the junction left unmatched. The CDR3 consists of 14 residues. In germline, CDR1 is LGHDT, CDR2 YNNKEL (reference sequence). The CDR3 DNA is TGTGCCAGCAGAAGACAGGGGGACACCGGGGAGCTGTTTTTT. Translation gives CASRRQGDTGELFF.